What follows describes a single T cell receptor beta chain. Method: immunoSEQ multiplex PCR; TCRdb's copy keeps in-frame clones and lacks some. The sample carries roughly 2.2 million clones, approximately 95% recorded once. From germline, CDR1 is KGHSH and CDR2 LQKENI. Trimming left V 5 bases short and J 5 bases short, with 18 bases between. The CDR3 is 15 amino acids. The data were obtained in a study of shared clonotypes between healthy human individuals. V gene TRBV18 combines with J gene TRBJ1-1; D not resolved. The sequencing input was naive CD4+ T cells from PBMCs. The subset denotes: CD45RA+ positively selected. This TCR came from a man between 18 and 35 years old in good health. Some clones in this sample may be carry-over from other donors' samples. The CDR3: CASSSAGMGRTEAFF. DNA for the CDR3: TGTGCCAGCTCATCAGCTGGTATGGGCCGTACTGAAGCTTTCTTT.